A selection of T cell receptor beta chains follows, all from one sample in a study of T-cell memory formation after mild COVID-19. One entry per CDR3 protein results from TCRdb running MiXCR on the 5' RACE reads. The sample has 220,000 or so distinct CDR3 sequences; 9.5% are singletons. Sequenced input: PBMCs or a T cell subset sorted from them (not recorded which). These receptors were collected from a man in his late teens or twenties who had mild COVID-19 (a few samples of this study predate the infection). Cell type and time point are not known. The CDR3 runs from the conserved cysteine through the conserved F or W. The D gene is left open where the match is weak. For some rows the clone size is stated as once, few or many, or as a class when expanded; others skip it.

>TRBV4-3|many|TRBJ2-7|TRBD1
CASSRRQGPYEQYF
TGCGCCAGCAGCCGGCGACAGGGGCCCTACGAGCAGTACTTC
>TRBV5-4|NA|TRBJ2-3|NA
CASSIRDPRTDTQYF
TGTGCCAGCAGCATCCGGGACCCCCGCACAGATACGCAGTATTTT
>TRBV7-9|few|TRBJ1-2|NA
CAIRKETVAGYTF
TGTGCCATACGAAAGGAGACAGTCGCGGGCTACACCTTC
>TRBV7-2|NA|TRBJ1-6|NA
CASSLDGGTRNSPLHF
TGTGCCAGCAGCTTAGACGGCGGTACAAGGAATTCACCCCTCCACTTT
>TRBV7-9|NA|TRBJ2-3|NA
CASSPKGRGETDTQYF
TGTGCCAGCAGCCCTAAAGGGCGGGGAGAGACAGATACGCAGTATTTT
>TRBV6-5|NA|TRBJ1-2|TRBD1
CASSNRGTDGYTF
TGTGCCAGCAGTAACAGGGGAACGGATGGCTACACCTTC
>TRBV28|NA|TRBJ2-1|NA
CASSLGRHRYLFF
TGTGCCAGCAGTTTAGGCCGCCACAGGTATTTGTTCTTC
>TRBV6-6|NA|TRBJ2-7|TRBD1
CASSSGQGTYEQYF
TGTGCCAGCAGCTCCGGACAGGGAACCTACGAGCAGTACTTC
>TRBV15|few|TRBJ2-1|NA
CATSTYVMGTTMFF
TGTGCCACCAGCACATACGTTATGGGTACCACAATGTTCTTC
>TRBV4-3|NA|TRBJ2-3|NA
CASSQDHRTDTQYF
TGCGCCAGCAGCCAAGATCACCGCACAGATACGCAGTATTTT
>TRBV5-1|NA|TRBJ1-2|TRBD1
CASSSPGTGALNYGYTF
TGCGCCAGCAGCTCTCCGGGGACAGGGGCCTTAAACTATGGCTACACCTTC
>TRBV5-1|many|TRBJ2-7|NA
CASSSLTDPGNEQYF
TGCGCCAGCAGCTCATTGACTGACCCAGGGAACGAGCAGTACTTC
>TRBV29-1|few|TRBJ1-1|TRBD1
CSVAKRGGETTEAFF
TGCAGCGTAGCGAAGAGAGGGGGCGAAACCACTGAAGCTTTCTTT
>TRBV5-6|few|TRBJ2-5|NA
CASLNLGMQETQYF
TGTGCCAGCCTAAACCTGGGAATGCAAGAGACCCAGTACTTC
>TRBV7-3|many|TRBJ1-5|NA
CASSLVGGLNQPQHF
TGTGCCAGCAGCTTAGTAGGGGGGCTCAATCAGCCCCAGCATTTT
>TRBV6-6|few|TRBJ2-4|TRBD2
CASSSGTRVAKNIQYF
TGTGCCAGCAGCTCCGGGACTAGGGTAGCCAAAAACATTCAGTACTTC
>TRBV29-1|NA|TRBJ1-2|NA
CSVEDQAAHYGYTF
TGCAGCGTTGAAGATCAGGCGGCCCACTATGGCTACACCTTC
>TRBV27|many|TRBJ2-3|NA
CASSSAGTDTQYF
TGTGCCAGCAGTTCGGCGGGCACAGATACGCAGTATTTT
>TRBV24-1|NA|TRBJ1-1|NA
CATSDLGEVVNTEAFF
TGTGCCACCAGTGATTTGGGGGAAGTAGTTAACACTGAAGCTTTCTTT
>TRBV5-1|few|TRBJ1-6|NA
CASSLDLGSPLHF
TGCGCCAGCAGCCTCGACTTGGGGTCACCCCTCCACTTT
>TRBV7-8|many|TRBJ1-6|NA
CASSPLRNSPLHF
TGTGCCAGCAGCCCCCTCAGGAATTCACCCCTCCACTTT
>TRBV20-1|few|TRBJ1-1|NA
CSAGREVEAFF
TGCAGTGCTGGCAGGGAGGTTGAAGCTTTCTTT
>TRBV4-1|NA|TRBJ2-2|TRBD1
CASSPPGQVVETGELFF
TGCGCCAGCAGCCCCCCGGGACAGGTCGTTGAAACCGGGGAGCTGTTTTTT
>TRBV29-1|NA|TRBJ2-3|TRBD1
CSVNGQGATDTQYF
TGCAGCGTCAACGGACAGGGGGCGACAGATACGCAGTATTTT
>TRBV19|NA|TRBJ1-5|NA
CATRDGSLINQPQHF
TGTGCCACCCGGGACGGGAGCCTAATTAATCAGCCCCAGCATTTT
>TRBV11-2|NA|TRBJ2-3|TRBD1
CASSLDRLGQGGTDTQYF
TGTGCCAGCAGCTTAGATCGCCTAGGACAGGGCGGAACAGATACGCAGTATTTT
>TRBV6-6|few|TRBJ1-5|TRBD1
CASSYEAGTGANQPQHF
TGTGCCAGCAGTTACGAAGCCGGGACAGGGGCTAATCAGCCCCAGCATTTT
>TRBV3-1|NA|TRBJ2-7|TRBD1
CASSQDPGQGSLEQYF
TGTGCCAGCAGCCAAGATCCCGGACAGGGAAGCTTAGAGCAGTACTTC
>TRBV7-2|NA|TRBJ1-2|NA
CASSHDSLYGYTF
TGTGCCAGCAGCCACGACAGCCTCTATGGCTACACCTTC
>TRBV3-1|NA|TRBJ2-2|NA
CASSQGLQGAGELFF
TGTGCCAGCAGCCAAGGCCTACAGGGTGCCGGGGAGCTGTTTTTT
>TRBV7-3|NA|TRBJ2-2|NA
CASSLMLGGTTGELFF
TGTGCCAGCAGCTTAATGTTAGGGGGTACCACCGGGGAGCTGTTTTTT